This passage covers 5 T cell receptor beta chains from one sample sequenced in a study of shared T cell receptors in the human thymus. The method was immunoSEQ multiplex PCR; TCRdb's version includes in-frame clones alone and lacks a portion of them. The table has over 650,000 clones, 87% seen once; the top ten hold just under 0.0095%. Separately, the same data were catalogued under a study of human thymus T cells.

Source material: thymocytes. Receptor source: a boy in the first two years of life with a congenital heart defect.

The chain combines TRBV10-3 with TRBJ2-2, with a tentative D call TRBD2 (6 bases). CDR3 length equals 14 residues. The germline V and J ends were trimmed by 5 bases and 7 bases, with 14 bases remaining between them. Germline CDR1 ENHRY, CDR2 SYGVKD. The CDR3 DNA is TGTGCCATCAGTCCACGGGAGAGGGGCGGGGAGCTGTTTTTT. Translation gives CAISPRERGGELFF.

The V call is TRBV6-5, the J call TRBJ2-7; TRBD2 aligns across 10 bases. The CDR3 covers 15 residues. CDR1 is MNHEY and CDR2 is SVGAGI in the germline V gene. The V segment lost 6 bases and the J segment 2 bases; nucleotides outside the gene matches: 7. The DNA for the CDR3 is TGTGCCAGCAGCCCCCGAAGCGGGAGGGCCTACGAGCAGTACTTC. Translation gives CASSPRSGRAYEQYF.

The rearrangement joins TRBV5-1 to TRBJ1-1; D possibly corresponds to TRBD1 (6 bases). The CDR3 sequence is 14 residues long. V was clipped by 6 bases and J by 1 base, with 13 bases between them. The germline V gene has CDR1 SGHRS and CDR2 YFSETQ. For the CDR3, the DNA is TGCGCCAGCACCCGGGACAACCAGAACACTGAAGCTTTCTTT. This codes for CASTRDNQNTEAFF.

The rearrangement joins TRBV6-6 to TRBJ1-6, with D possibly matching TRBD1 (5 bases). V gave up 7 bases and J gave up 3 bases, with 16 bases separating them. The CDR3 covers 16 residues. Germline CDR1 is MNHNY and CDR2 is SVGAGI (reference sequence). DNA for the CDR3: TGTGCCAGCACCCCTAGGGGCCTACACTATAATTCACCCCTCCACTTT. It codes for CASTPRGLHYNSPLHF.

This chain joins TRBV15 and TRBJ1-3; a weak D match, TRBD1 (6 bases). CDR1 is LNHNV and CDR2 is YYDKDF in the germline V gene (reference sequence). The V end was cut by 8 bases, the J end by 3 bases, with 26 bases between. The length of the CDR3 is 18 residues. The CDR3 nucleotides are TGTGCCACCTGTAAAGCCCGAGTTTCAGGGGCTAGTGGAAACACCATATATTTT. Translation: CATCKARVSGASGNTIYF.